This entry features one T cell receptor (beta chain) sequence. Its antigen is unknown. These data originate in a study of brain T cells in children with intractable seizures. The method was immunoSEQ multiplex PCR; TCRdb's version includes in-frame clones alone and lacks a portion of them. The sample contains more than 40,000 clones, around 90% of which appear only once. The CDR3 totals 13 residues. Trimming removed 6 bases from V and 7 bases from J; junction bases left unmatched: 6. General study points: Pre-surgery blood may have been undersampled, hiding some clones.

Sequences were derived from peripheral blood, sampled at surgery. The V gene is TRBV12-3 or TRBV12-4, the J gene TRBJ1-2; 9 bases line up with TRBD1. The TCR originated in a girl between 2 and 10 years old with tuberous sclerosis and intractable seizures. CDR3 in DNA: TGTGCCAGCAGCTCACAGGGGGCGACTGGCTACACCTTC. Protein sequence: CASSSQGATGYTF.